The subject of this entry is one T cell receptor beta chain. As originally analysed: Scientists estimated how many nucleated cells there were by amplifying reference gene primers. Profiled with immunoSEQ multiplex PCR; TCRdb holds only in-frame clones, not every one. V and J calls and clone size are as listed in that table; D and trimming were resolved from the DNA. Among 40,000 to 50,000 clones, about 78% were seen once, and the ten largest hold approximately 9%. The sample belongs to a study of blood T cell repertoires in COVID-19. The CDR3 runs to 13 residues. With 7 bases removed from V and 7 bases from J, the gap between germline ends came to 14 bases.

The receptor was isolated from a man between 70 and 80 years old with active or convalescent COVID-19. Specimen: peripheral blood. The chain couples TRBV12-3 or TRBV12-4 to TRBJ1-5; no clear D gene. CDR3 loop: CASTADLAQPQHF. The DNA of the CDR3 is TGTGCCAGCACCGCCGACCTAGCCCAGCCCCAGCATTTT.